These 17 T cell receptor beta chains share one sample of origin, sequenced in a study of regulatory T cells in long-lasting Graves disease. Researchers made TCR beta libraries by using iRepertoire HTBI primers and running Arm-PCR on CDR3 regions. TCRdb ran MiXCR on the multiplex PCR reads and lists one entry per CDR3 protein. This sample has 400,000 to 500,000 distinct CDR3 sequences, with about 17% found just once. As to time point: newly diagnosed GD, antithyroid drugs for less than 3 months. Making the TCR library involved RNA that had been extracted from PBMCs. These data also formed part of another study, on T cells in Graves' hyperthyroidism and ophthalmopathy.

Specimen: peripheral blood mononuclear cells (PBMCs), collected at new diagnosis, from a patient treated with antithyroid drugs. These TCRs come from a young woman with Graves disease.

This clonotype was counted many times. The rearrangement links TRBV5-5 to TRBJ2-7; 10 positions match TRBD1. From germline, CDR1 is SGHKS and CDR2 YYEKEE (reference sequence). V lost 5 bases, J lost 1 base, and 6 bases stayed unmatched. CDR3 length: 15 amino acids. The CDR3 DNA reads TGTGCCAGCAGGAAAGGGACAGGGGTGTCCTACGAGCAGTACTTC. Amino acid sequence: CASRKGTGVSYEQYF.

The V and J genes are TRBV5-4 and TRBJ1-1, with TRBD1 as a possible D gene (6 bases). The CDR3 has 17 residues. Trimming removed 0 bases at V and 2 bases at J, with 17 bases between. Germline values: CDR1 SGHNT, CDR2 YYREEE (reference sequence). CDR3 nucleotides: TGTGCCAGCAGCTTGGAACCGGGGGCGCGAACAAACACTGAAGCTTTCTTT. Translation: CASSLEPGARTNTEAFF.

This clonotype was counted at least ten times. This chain joins TRBV2 and TRBJ2-7; tentative D call: TRBD2 (7 bases). V was pared by 5 bases and J by 5 bases, with 16 bases between. Per the germline V gene, CDR1 is SNHLY and CDR2 is FYNNEI. This CDR3 has 14 amino acids. The chain's CDR3 is CASSPKRDINEQYF. The CDR3 region has the DNA TGTGCCAGCAGTCCGAAGCGGGACATTAACGAGCAGTACTTC.

The chain is built from TRBV7-2 and TRBJ1-5; 7 nucleotides match TRBD1. Trimming removed 5 bases from V and 0 bases from J; junction bases left unmatched: 7. Germline V gene lookup returns CDR1 SGHTA and CDR2 FQGNSA. The CDR3 covers 16 residues. CDR3 nucleotides: TGTGCCAGCAGCCTGGGACAGCTTTATAGCAATCAGCCCCAGCATTTT. This encodes CASSLGQLYSNQPQHF. The entire variable domain, with the rest obtained from reference TRBV7-2 and TRBJ1-5, is as follows: GAGVSQSPSNKVTEKGKDVELRCDPISGHTALYWYRQSLGQGLEFLIYFQGNSAPDKSGLPSDRFSAERTGGSVSTLTIQRTQQEDSAVYLCASSLGQLYSNQPQHFGDGTRLSIL.

The V gene is TRBV12-3 or TRBV12-4, the J gene TRBJ2-1; tentatively, D is TRBD2 (5 bases). This CDR3 spans 16 amino acids. The V end was cut by 2 bases, the J end by 5 bases, with 16 bases between. Here the CDR3 DNA reads TGTGCCAGCAGTTTAATGGTGGGAGCTCAGAACAATGAGCAGTTCTTC. Its translation: CASSLMVGAQNNEQFF.

This clonotype was detected many times. The rearrangement uses TRBV28 and TRBJ2-5; D call uncertain. The CDR3 is 13 residues long. V was cut by 5 bases and J by 1 base, with 8 bases left in between. CDR1 is MDHEN, CDR2 SYDVKM, per germline. The CDR3 nucleotides read TGTGCCAGCAGTGCTGCCGTCCAAGAGACCCAGTACTTC. Translating gives CASSAAVQETQYF. Using reference TRBV28 and TRBJ2-5 for the parts outside the CDR3, the full variable domain is DVKVTQSSRYLVKRTGEKVFLECVQDMDHENMFWYRQDPGLGLRLIYFSYDVKMKEKGDIPEGYSVSREKKERFSLILESASTNQTSMYLCASSAAVQETQYFGPGTRLLVL.

This clonotype was counted between two and nine times. The chain joins TRBV4-1 to TRBJ1-1; weak D call: TRBD1 (5 bases). The germline CDR1 and CDR2 sequences are MGHRA and YSYEKL. The CDR3 is 15 residues long. V was trimmed by 4 bases and J by 2 bases, leaving 14 bases between them. DNA of the CDR3: TGCGCCAGCAGCCGCCTGGGACCGATAAACACTGAAGCTTTCTTT. Translated: CASSRLGPINTEAFF.

Only a few counts were recorded for this clonotype. The rearrangement uses TRBV29-1 and TRBJ2-1, with D unresolved. Germline V lookup: CDR1 SQVTM, CDR2 ANQGSEA. This CDR3 spans 11 amino acids. V lost 7 bases, J lost 6 bases, and 10 bases lay in between. CDR3 protein: CSAENFNEQFF. The CDR3 region has the DNA TGCAGCGCCGAAAACTTCAATGAGCAGTTCTTC.

This clonotype has ten or more counts. The chain uses TRBV12-3 or TRBV12-4 and TRBJ2-7; TRBD2 agrees at 9 bases. The ends lost 5 bases at V and 4 bases at J; junction bases unmatched: 6. This CDR3 is built from 14 residues. CDR3 loop: CASSRGLARYEQYF. The CDR3 region has the DNA TGTGCCAGCAGTAGGGGACTAGCACGGTACGAGCAGTACTTC.

Worth noting for this clonotype: Given a much more abundant clone one base away, this may be a read error. The rearrangement joins TRBV3-1 to TRBJ1-2; D unresolved. CDR1 is LGHDT and CDR2 is YNNKEL in the germline V gene (reference sequence). The CDR3 consists of 14 residues. With 7 bases removed from V and 3 bases from J, the gap between germline ends came to 15 bases. CDR3 protein: CASIPPRRDYGYTF. The DNA of the CDR3 is TGTGCCAGCATCCCGCCGCGCAGAGACTATGGCTACACCTTC.

This clonotype was seen only a few times. Sequence at one end of the junction differs from germline and may be a read error. The chain joins TRBV2 to TRBJ1-3; TRBD1 is a possible D gene (6 bases). The V gene's germline CDR1 is SNHLY and CDR2 FYNNEI. The CDR3 spans 14 residues. DNA of the CDR3: TGTGCCAGCACCGGAATAGGGGGTGGAAACCCCATATATTTT. It codes for CASTGIGGGNPIYF.

The table lists this clonotype with a few counts. The V and J genes are TRBV28 and TRBJ1-2, with a possible D match to TRBD1 (5 bases). Trimming removed 2 bases at V and 7 bases at J, with 17 bases between. Germline V gene lookup returns CDR1 MDHEN and CDR2 SYDVKM. CDR3 length: 15 amino acids. The CDR3 loop is CASSLRGGRSIGYTF. CDR3 bases: TGTGCCAGCAGTTTAAGGGGCGGCAGATCTATTGGCTACACCTTC.

Ten or more counts support this clonotype. The chain recombines TRBV3-1 with TRBJ2-7; D is possibly TRBD2 (6 bases). The CDR3 consists of 15 residues. Germline CDR1 LGHDT, CDR2 YNNKEL (reference sequence). Trimming removed 0 bases from V and 2 bases from J, with 11 bases in between. The chain's CDR3 is CASSQDHSGPYEQYF. CDR3 nucleotides: TGTGCCAGCAGCCAAGATCACAGCGGGCCCTACGAGCAGTACTTC.

The J gene is TRBJ2-7, the V gene TRBV10-2; the match to TRBD2 covers 12 bases. CDR1 WSHSY and CDR2 SAAADI come from the germline V gene. The trim removed 2 bases at V and 5 bases at J, leaving 7 bases unmatched. There are 16 residues in the CDR3. CDR3 in amino acids: CASSEPSGRAGNEQYF. The CDR3 coding sequence is TGCGCCAGCAGTGAGCCTAGCGGGAGGGCCGGCAACGAGCAGTACTTC.

The sample holds a few counts of this clonotype. The genes are TRBV20-1 and TRBJ1-1; maybe TRBD1 (5 bases). Germline values: CDR1 DFQATT, CDR2 SNEGSKA (reference sequence). The CDR3 runs 15 residues. V was cut by 5 bases and J by 6 bases, with 22 bases left in between. The CDR3, as DNA: TGCAGTGCTCCCGGACAAATCGGTGGGTCTGCTGAAGCTTTCTTT. Protein: CSAPGQIGGSAEAFF.

This clonotype was picked up many times. This chain links TRBV28 with TRBJ1-3; D is possibly TRBD1 (6 bases). V was shortened by 2 bases and J by 5 bases, with 22 bases between the two germline ends. The CDR3 has 18 residues. CDR1 is MDHEN and CDR2 is SYDVKM in the germline V gene. CDR3 sequence: CASSLLRQGKSERNTIYF. CDR3 nucleotide sequence: TGTGCCAGCAGTTTACTAAGGCAGGGGAAATCTGAGAGAAACACCATATATTTT.

This clonotype was counted many times. The V and J genes are TRBV7-9 and TRBJ1-2; perhaps TRBD1 as D (6 bases). Germline V CDR1 and CDR2: SEHNR, FQNEAQ (reference sequence). The CDR3 has 13 amino acids. The V and J ends lost 4 bases and 4 bases respectively, with 10 bases between them. The CDR3 DNA reads as TGTGCCAGCAGCTCCACGGACAGCTATGGCTACACCTTC. It codes for CASSSTDSYGYTF. The whole variable domain, filled in from reference TRBV7-9 and TRBJ1-2, reads DTGVSQNPRHKITKRGQNVTFRCDPISEHNRLYWYRQTLGQGPEFLTYFQNEAQLEKSRLLSDRFSAERPKGSFSTLEIQRTEQGDSAMYLCASSSTDSYGYTFGSGTRLTVV.